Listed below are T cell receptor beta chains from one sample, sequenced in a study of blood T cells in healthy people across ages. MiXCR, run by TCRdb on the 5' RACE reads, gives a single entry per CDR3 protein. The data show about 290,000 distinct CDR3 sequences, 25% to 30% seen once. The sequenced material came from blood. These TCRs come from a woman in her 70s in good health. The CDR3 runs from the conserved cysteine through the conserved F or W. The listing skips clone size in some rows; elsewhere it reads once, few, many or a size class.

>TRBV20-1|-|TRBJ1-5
CSASIQAINQPQHF
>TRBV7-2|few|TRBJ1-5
CASSFRWGADQPQHF
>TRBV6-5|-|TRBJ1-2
CASSQDGANYGYTF
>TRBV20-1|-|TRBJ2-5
CSARGREGVKTQYF
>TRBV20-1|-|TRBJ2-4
CSAMGQGRSKNIQYF
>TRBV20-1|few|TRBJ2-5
CSTLEGTGDLRETQYF
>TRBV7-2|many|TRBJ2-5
CASSPLAGPRSQETQYF
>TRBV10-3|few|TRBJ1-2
CAISESGTANYGYTF
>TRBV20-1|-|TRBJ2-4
CSAGTRVDIQYF
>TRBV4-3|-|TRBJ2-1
CASSQDLGGGDLNEQFF
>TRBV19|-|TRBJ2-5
CASSMEGRKTQYF
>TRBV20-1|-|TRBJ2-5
CSAYHGRESETQYF
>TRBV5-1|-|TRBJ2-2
CASSSGTGETGELFF
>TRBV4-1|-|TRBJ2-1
CASSQPLLAGGYNEQFF
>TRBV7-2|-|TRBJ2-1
CASSLDSGRYNEQFF
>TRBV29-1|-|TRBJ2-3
CSVEDLGITGTQYF
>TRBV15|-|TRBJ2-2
CATSRDPQLPGELFF
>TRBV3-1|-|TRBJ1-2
CASSTRQARSGYTF
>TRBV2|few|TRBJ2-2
CASSDGYTGELFF
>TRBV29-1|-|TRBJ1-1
CSVGLQGNTEAFF
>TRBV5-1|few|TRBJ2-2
CASSLGSAPNTGELFF
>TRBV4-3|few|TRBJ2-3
CASSQPGTFNTQYF
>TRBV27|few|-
CASSLGAGEREQYF
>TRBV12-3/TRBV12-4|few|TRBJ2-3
CASSLFLAGQDTQYF
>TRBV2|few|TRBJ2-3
CASRKSLIQSDTQYF
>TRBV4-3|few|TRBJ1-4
CASSTGQRATNEKLFF
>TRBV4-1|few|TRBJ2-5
CASSQESGWEETQYF
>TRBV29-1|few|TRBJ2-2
CSFLIAGTKNTGELFF
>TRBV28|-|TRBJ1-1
CASSSTHLNTEAFF